These T cell receptor beta chains were read from a single sample in a study of cytotoxic CD8 clonotypes in ibrutinib-treated CLL. Assay: immunoSEQ multiplex PCR; the TCRdb copy retains only in-frame clones and omits some. The profile shows 150,000 to 200,000 clones, about 88% of them singletons. Sequencing was performed on PBMCs, taken at disease progression, from a patient treated with ibrutinib. These TCRs come from a human donor with chronic lymphocytic leukemia. Each CDR3 is given without its conserved first and last residue. Each record gives: V gene, J gene, clone size, CDR3 length, CDR3 protein. Clone size, where shown, is once, few, many, or a class for clones that have expanded.

TRBV9	TRBJ2-5	once	13	ASSTETGGRETQY
TRBV28	TRBJ2-5	.	19	ASSSIFGTSGIRVGQETQY
TRBV6-5	TRBJ1-1	once	13	ASSYDRGMNTEAF
TRBV5-4	TRBJ2-3	.	13	ASSPAGTTSDTQY
TRBV6-1	TRBJ1-5	.	13	ASRPDRGRNQPQH
TRBV6-6	TRBJ2-3	.	13	ASSTGTSETDTQY
TRBV10-1	TRBJ1-2	.	11	ASSEQQGYGYT
TRBV5-1	TRBJ2-2	.	13	ASSPASVYTGELF
TRBV14	TRBJ2-1	.	14	ASSRASGRAANEQF
TRBV6-1	TRBJ2-7	.	13	ASSLPSGSSYEQY
TRBV10-3	TRBJ1-2	few	13	AISEPFTGNYGYT
TRBV19	TRBJ2-7	.	12	ASSHKSGSYEQY
TRBV27	TRBJ2-5	.	13	ASSLLAVHWETQY
TRBV5-4	TRBJ1-4	once	15	ASSPRGSGSSNEKLF
TRBV11-3	TRBJ2-7	.	15	ASSLGGLAWSSYEQY
TRBV5-1	TRBJ2-3	.	10	ASRQGGDTQY
TRBV4-2	TRBJ1-2	.	14	ASSQGTEEANYGYT
TRBV7-2	TRBJ1-5	.	15	ASSLRRGQASGQPQH
TRBV19	TRBJ2-7	.	13	ASSLPGTRPYEQY
TRBV4-1	TRBJ2-3	.	12	ASSQDSYTDTQY
TRBV6-5	TRBJ1-1	.	13	ASSRPGQGNTEAF
TRBV5-4	TRBJ1-2	.	11	ASSLIGREVYT
TRBV11-3	TRBJ2-7	once	13	ASSYKGQGSYEQY